The count of the clone carrying this TCR beta chain is one. Its antigen is still unknown. The junction had 3 bases not matched to a gene; V was cut back by 2 bases and J by 4 bases. CDR3 size: 14 residues. Germline V CDR1 and CDR2: MDHEN, SYDVKM. Generated by immunoSEQ multiplex PCR, the TCRdb table keeps only in-frame clones and is missing some. The sample lists 900,000 to 1,200,000 clones, around 78% occurring once. This specimen comes from a study of shared clonotypes between healthy human individuals. Whole-study context: Researchers assigned three CD4 naive, three CD4 memory, two CD8 naive and one CD8 memory plate to each donor.

General study points: Measured sharing among donors was expected to vary with sequencing depth. Naive subsets tended to show greater estimated richness than memory subsets.

This receptor was taken from a man aged 18 to 29 in good health. Some clones in this sample may be carry-over from other donors' samples. This chain links TRBV28 with TRBJ1-2; 8 nucleotides agree with TRBD1. Material: memory CD4+ T cells from PBMCs. Subset reported: CD45RA-negative fraction. CDR3 sequence reads: CASSLTGGSYGYTF. The CDR3 coding sequence is TGTGCCAGCAGTTTAACAGGGGGGAGCTATGGCTACACCTTC.